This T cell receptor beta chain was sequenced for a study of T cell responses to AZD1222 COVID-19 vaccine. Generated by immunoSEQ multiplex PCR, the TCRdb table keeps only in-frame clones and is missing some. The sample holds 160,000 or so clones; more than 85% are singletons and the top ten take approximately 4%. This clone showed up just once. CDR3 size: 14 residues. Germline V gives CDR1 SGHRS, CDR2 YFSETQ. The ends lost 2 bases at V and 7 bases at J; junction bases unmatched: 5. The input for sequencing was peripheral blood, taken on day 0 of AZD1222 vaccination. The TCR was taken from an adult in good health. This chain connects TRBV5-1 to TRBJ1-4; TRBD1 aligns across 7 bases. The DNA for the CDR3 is TGCGCCAGCAGCTTAGGAGGGGGCGGTGAAAAACTGTTTTTT. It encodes CASSLGGGGEKLFF.